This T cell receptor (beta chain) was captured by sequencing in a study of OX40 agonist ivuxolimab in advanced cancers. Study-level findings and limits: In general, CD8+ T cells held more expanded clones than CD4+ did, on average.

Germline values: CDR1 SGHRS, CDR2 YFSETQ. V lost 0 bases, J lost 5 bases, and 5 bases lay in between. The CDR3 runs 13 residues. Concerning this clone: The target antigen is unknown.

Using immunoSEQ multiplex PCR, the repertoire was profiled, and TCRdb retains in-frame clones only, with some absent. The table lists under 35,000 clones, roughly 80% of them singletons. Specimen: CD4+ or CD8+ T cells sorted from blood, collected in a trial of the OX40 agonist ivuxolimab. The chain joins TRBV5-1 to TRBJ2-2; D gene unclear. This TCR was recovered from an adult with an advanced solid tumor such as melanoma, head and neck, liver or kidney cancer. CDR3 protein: CASSLDGTGELFF. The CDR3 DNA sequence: TGCGCCAGCAGCTTGGATGGGACCGGGGAGCTGTTTTTT.